Below, 23 T cell receptor beta chains from the same sample are listed, as sequenced in a study of blood T cell repertoires in COVID-19. Profiling relied on immunoSEQ multiplex PCR, and the TCRdb table lists in-frame clones only, not all of them. Here the sample spans fewer than 250,000 clones, about 85% being singletons. The sample was PBMCs or T cells enriched from blood (not recorded which). These receptors were collected from a woman aged 40 to 55 in a cohort exposed to, infected with or recovered from COVID-19 (not recorded which).

The V and J genes are TRBV5-1 and TRBJ1-1; 9 nucleotides agree with TRBD1. Trimming removed 4 bases from V and 3 bases from J; junction bases left unmatched: 13. The CDR3 loop spans 17 amino acids. The germline V gene has CDR1 SGHRS and CDR2 YFSETQ. CDR3 nucleotide sequence: TGCGCCAGCAGCCCGGGCCGGACAGGGGAGAGGGACACTGAAGCTTTCTTT. It yields the protein CASSPGRTGERDTEAFF.

The chain links TRBV5-8 to TRBJ1-5; D unclear. Germline-derived CDR1 and CDR2 are SGHTS and YDEGEE. The CDR3 runs 16 residues. V lost 4 bases to trimming and J lost 5 bases, with 19 bases between them. The CDR3 region has the DNA TGTGCCAGCAGCCTCATCATGACGATTGAGGATCAGCCCCAGCATTTT. Residues: CASSLIMTIEDQPQHF. The complete variable domain, with remaining parts taken from reference TRBV5-8 and TRBJ1-5, reads EAGVTQSPTHLIKTRGQQATLRCSPISGHTSVYWYQQALGLGLQFLLWYDEGEERNRGNFPPRFSGRQFPNYSSELNVNALELEDSALYLCASSLIMTIEDQPQHFGDGTRLSIL.

The chain uses TRBV6-5 and TRBJ1-1; a possible D gene is TRBD1 (5 bases). Between the trimmed V and J ends, which lost 8 bases and 5 bases, there was a span of 18 bases. Germline values: CDR1 MNHEY, CDR2 SVGAGI. The CDR3 runs to 14 residues. The CDR3 region has the DNA TGTGCCAGCGTCGCTCCGGGGGGGAAGACTGAAGCTTTCTTT. It yields the protein CASVAPGGKTEAFF.

This sequence joins TRBV7-2 and TRBJ1-5; the D is unclear. This CDR3 is built from 15 residues. V was trimmed by 1 base and J by 4 bases, leaving 11 bases between them. Germline loops: CDR1 SGHTA, CDR2 FQGNSA. CDR3 loop: CASSLEGRGNQPQHF. The CDR3 nucleotides read TGTGCCAGCAGCTTAGAAGGTCGGGGTAATCAGCCCCAGCATTTT. The full variable domain, rest sourced from reference TRBV7-2 and TRBJ1-5, is GAGVSQSPSNKVTEKGKDVELRCDPISGHTALYWYRQSLGQGLEFLIYFQGNSAPDKSGLPSDRFSAERTGGSVSTLTIQRTQQEDSAVYLCASSLEGRGNQPQHFGDGTRLSIL.

This chain links TRBV10-3 with TRBJ2-7; 8 positions agree with TRBD2. Trimming cost V 7 bases and J 5 bases; bases outside gene matches: 13. Germline lookup yields CDR1 ENHRY and CDR2 SYGVKD. The CDR3 sequence is 15 residues long. The CDR3 nucleotides are TGTGCCATCAACCCCCAGAGCGGGGGTATAGACGAGCAGTACTTC. This sequence encodes CAINPQSGGIDEQYF.

This chain connects TRBV19 to TRBJ1-5, with no clear D. Germline V gene data show CDR1 as LNHDA and CDR2 as SQIVND (reference sequence). This CDR3 contains 15 residues. Trimming removed 11 bases at V and 3 bases at J, with 20 bases between. The CDR3 region is CALESETTDNQPQHF. CDR3 nucleotide sequence: TGTGCCCTTGAGTCAGAGACGACTGACAATCAGCCCCAGCATTTT.

In DNA form, the CDR3 reads TGCAGCGTTGGCTCAGAAGGGGACACTGAAGCTTTCTTT. Protein sequence: CSVGSEGDTEAFF. The gene calls are TRBV29-1 and TRBJ1-1; a possible D gene is TRBD1 (5 bases). This CDR3 contains 13 residues. V was cut by 4 bases and J by 3 bases, with 12 bases left in between. Per germline, CDR1 SQVTM and CDR2 ANQGSEA.

This chain connects TRBV7-9 to TRBJ1-2; the match to TRBD1 covers 7 bases. J lost 5 bases, V lost 1 base, and 4 bases had no gene match. Germline-derived CDR1 and CDR2 are SEHNR and FQNEAQ (reference sequence). The CDR3 totals 14 residues. CDR3 protein: CASSLVGRGYGYTF. CDR3 DNA: TGTGCCAGCAGCTTAGTCGGCAGGGGGTATGGCTACACCTTC.

This clone came up a few times. The V gene is TRBV5-6, the J gene TRBJ1-2, with a tentative D call TRBD1 (6 bases). Germline V gene sequence: CDR1 SGHDT, CDR2 YYEEEE. The CDR3 is 12 amino acids. The V end lost 5 bases, the J end lost 4 bases, and 9 bases lay between the germline ends. CDR3 bases: TGTGCCAGCAGAAGGGGGTCCTATGGCTACACCTTC. It translates to CASRRGSYGYTF.

This clone appeared a few times. This sequence joins TRBV2 and TRBJ2-1, with D possibly TRBD1 on 6 matching bases. Germline-derived CDR1 and CDR2 are SNHLY and FYNNEI. This CDR3 is 14 amino acids long. Trimming shortened V by 4 bases and J by 4 bases, and 11 bases separated the two germline ends. The CDR3 spells CASSGQAAYNEQFF. The CDR3 DNA reads as TGTGCCAGCAGTGGACAGGCTGCTTACAATGAGCAGTTCTTC.

V usage is TRBV19 and J usage is TRBJ2-3; TRBD2 aligns across 7 bases. CDR1 LNHDA and CDR2 SQIVND come from the germline V gene (reference sequence). The CDR3 covers 14 residues. The ends lost 5 bases at V and 1 base at J; junction bases unmatched: 3. The CDR3 sequence is CASSWAGGTDTQYF. The CDR3 DNA is TGTGCCAGTAGTTGGGCGGGGGGCACAGATACGCAGTATTTT.

This chain joins TRBV2 and TRBJ2-2, with D possibly matching TRBD1 (5 bases). The CDR3 extends over 15 amino acids. Germline CDR1 is SNHLY and CDR2 is FYNNEI. Trimming took 8 bases from V and 5 from J, leaving 18 bases between them. The CDR3 loop reads CASLPSQQDTGELFF. The CDR3 DNA reads TGTGCCAGCTTGCCCAGTCAACAGGATACCGGGGAGCTGTTTTTT.

The V and J genes are TRBV3-1 (or the pseudogene TRBV3-2) and TRBJ2-3; 7 bases map to TRBD1. After removal of 4 bases from V and 4 bases from J, the junction contained 8 bases not matched to a gene. The CDR3 runs to 15 residues. Germline assignment: CDR1 LGHDT and CDR2 YNNKEL (reference sequence). CDR3: CASSRSDRVADTQYF. The CDR3 bases are TGTGCCAGCAGCCGATCCGACAGGGTGGCAGATACGCAGTATTTT.

The chain carries TRBV6-2 or TRBV6-3 and TRBJ2-5; 8 nucleotides align to TRBD1. The CDR3 has 15 amino acids. J gave up 3 bases and V 4 bases, and 7 bases lay outside the gene matches. The germline gives CDR1 MNHEY, CDR2 SVGEGT. CDR3 region: CASSWDGQGEETQYF. The CDR3, as DNA: TGTGCCAGCAGTTGGGATGGACAGGGCGAAGAGACCCAGTACTTC.

A single count supports this clone. The chain is built from TRBV7-9 and TRBJ2-2; no definite D call. Deletions cut 3 bases from V and 5 bases from J, with 7 bases between. Per germline, CDR1 SEHNR and CDR2 FQNEAQ (reference sequence). The CDR3 is 13 amino acids. The CDR3 bases are TGTGCCAGCAGCTTGCCCTATACCGGGGAGCTGTTTTTT. It specifies CASSLPYTGELFF.

The CDR3: CASSLEGYQPQHF. CDR3 nucleotide sequence: TGCGCCAGCAGCTTGGAGGGGTATCAGCCCCAGCATTTT. The rearrangement joins TRBV5-1 to TRBJ1-5; tentatively, D is TRBD1 (5 bases). In germline, CDR1 is SGHRS, CDR2 YFSETQ. There are 13 residues in the CDR3. V gave up 0 bases and J gave up 5 bases, with 6 bases separating them.

The chain recombines TRBV4-3 with TRBJ1-2; D call uncertain. There are 15 residues in the CDR3. Trimming took off 0 bases at V and 6 bases at J, with 14 bases between the two ends. The germline gives CDR1 LGHNA, CDR2 YSLEER. The DNA for the CDR3 is TGCGCCAGCAGCCAAGATAAGAATAATGGAGATGGCTACACCTTC. This translates into CASSQDKNNGDGYTF.

The chain is built from TRBV9 and TRBJ1-2; 8 positions match TRBD1. The germline CDR1 and CDR2 sequences are SGDLS and YYNGEE. The CDR3 contains 14 residues. With 3 bases clipped from V and 7 bases from J, the junction kept 8 bases outside the gene matches. The CDR3 is CASSERTGGSGYTF. CDR3 sequence (DNA): TGTGCCAGCAGCGAACGTACAGGGGGTTCTGGCTACACCTTC.

The chain recombines TRBV6-2 or TRBV6-3 with TRBJ2-3; D is possibly TRBD2 (6 bases). With 0 bases removed from V and 8 bases from J, the gap between germline ends came to 6 bases. The CDR3 sequence is 12 residues long. Germline V CDR1 and CDR2: MNHEY, SVGEGT. DNA for the CDR3: TGTGCCAGCAGTTACTCGGAGGGTACGCAGTATTTT. This encodes CASSYSEGTQYF.

J is TRBJ1-2 and V is TRBV5-1, with TRBD1 matching 10 bases. The CDR3 extends over 17 amino acids. V was clipped by 3 bases and J by 4 bases; unmatched bases: 12. Germline V gene sequence: CDR1 SGHRS, CDR2 YFSETQ. CDR3 nucleotides: TGCGCCAGCAGCTCGGGACAGGGGCGCGCAATTGCCTATGGCTACACCTTC. As protein: CASSSGQGRAIAYGYTF.

CDR3 protein: CASSPDSRRDTQYF. The CDR3 region has the DNA TGCGCCAGCAGCCCGGACTCCCGGCGAGATACGCAGTATTTT. J is TRBJ2-3 and V is TRBV4-1; D is possibly TRBD2 (5 bases). The germline V and J ends were trimmed by 4 bases and 5 bases, with 13 bases remaining between them. The V gene's germline CDR1 is MGHRA and CDR2 YSYEKL. This CDR3 comprises 14 residues.

The rearrangement uses TRBV29-1 and TRBJ2-1; possibly TRBD2 for D (5 bases). The V gene lost 3 bases and the J gene lost 6 bases, with 12 bases spanning the gap. The CDR3 is 13 amino acids. CDR1 SQVTM and CDR2 ANQGSEA come from the germline V gene. CDR3 loop: CSVDRLAGNEQFF. The CDR3 nucleotides read TGCAGCGTTGATCGGCTAGCCGGCAATGAGCAGTTCTTC.

In this sample, this clone turned up a few times. Mismatch with germline at one junction end may stem from a read error. The chain employs TRBV5-1 and TRBJ1-1; TRBD1 agrees at 9 bases. The CDR3 totals 14 residues. Germline V gene lookup returns CDR1 SGHRS and CDR2 YFSETQ. CDR3 in amino acids: CASSHGTGNPEAFF. CDR3 sequence (DNA): TGCGCCAGCAGCCACGGGACAGGGAACCCTGAAGCTTTCTTT.